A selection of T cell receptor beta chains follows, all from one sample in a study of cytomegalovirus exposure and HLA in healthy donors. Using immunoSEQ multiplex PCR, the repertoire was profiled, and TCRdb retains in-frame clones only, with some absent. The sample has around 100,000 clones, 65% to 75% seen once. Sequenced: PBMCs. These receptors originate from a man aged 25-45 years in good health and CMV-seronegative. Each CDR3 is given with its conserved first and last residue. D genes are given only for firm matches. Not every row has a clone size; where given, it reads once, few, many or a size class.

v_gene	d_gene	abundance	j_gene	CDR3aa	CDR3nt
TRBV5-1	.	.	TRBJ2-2	CASSPRRTGELFF	TGCGCCAGCAGTCCCAGGAGGACCGGGGAGCTGTTTTTT
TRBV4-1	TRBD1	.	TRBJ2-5	CASSPPQGAGETQYF	TGCGCCAGCAGCCCCCCGCAGGGGGCTGGGGAGACCCAGTACTTC
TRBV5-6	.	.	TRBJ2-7	CASSYGDEQYF	TGTGCCAGCAGCTACGGGGACGAGCAGTACTTC
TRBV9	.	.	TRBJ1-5	CASSPGNMMTQPQHF	TGTGCCAGCAGCCCCGGGAACATGATGACCCAGCCCCAGCATTTT
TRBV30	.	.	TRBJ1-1	CARPRALAAFF	TGTGCCCGACCCAGGGCGCTAGCGGCTTTCTTT
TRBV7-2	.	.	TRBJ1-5	CASSSRTEGPQHF	TGTGCCAGCAGCTCCCGAACGGAGGGGCCCCAGCATTTT
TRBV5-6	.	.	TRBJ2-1	CASSLIDEQFF	TGTGCCAGCAGCTTAATAGATGAGCAGTTCTTC
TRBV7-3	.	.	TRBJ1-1	CASSVRQNTEAFF	TGTGCCAGCAGCGTGAGACAGAACACTGAAGCTTTCTTT
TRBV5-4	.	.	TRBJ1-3	CASSLGSRGPVSGNTIYF	TGTGCCAGCAGCTTGGGCTCCCGAGGGCCAGTGAGTGGAAACACCATATATTTT
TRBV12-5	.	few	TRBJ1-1	CASARDMPTEAFF	TGTGCTAGTGCTCGAGACATGCCCACTGAAGCTTTCTTT
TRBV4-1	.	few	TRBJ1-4	CASSQAAGNVEKLFF	TGCGCCAGCAGCCAAGCAGCGGGGAACGTTGAAAAACTGTTTTTT
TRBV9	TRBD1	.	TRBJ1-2	CASSVLQPTGHYFARGYTF	TGTGCCAGCAGCGTCTTACAACCGACAGGGCATTATTTTGCGCGTGGCTACACCTTC
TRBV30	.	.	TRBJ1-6	CAWSVLTANNSPLHF	TGTGCCTGGAGTGTATTGACAGCAAACAATTCACCCCTCCACTTT
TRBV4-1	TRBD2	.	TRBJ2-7	CASSQDSGLAADEQYF	TGCGCCAGCAGCCAAGACTCTGGACTAGCTGCCGACGAGCAGTACTTC
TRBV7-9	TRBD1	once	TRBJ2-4	CASSPPGQAMNIQYF	TGTGCCAGCAGCCCGCCGGGACAGGCCATGAACATTCAGTACTTC
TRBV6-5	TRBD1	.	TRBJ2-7	CASSPPTGYEQYF	TGTGCCAGCAGCCCCCCGACAGGGTACGAGCAGTACTTC
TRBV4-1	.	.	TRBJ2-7	CASSQAAGSAGFTYEQYF	TGCGCCAGCAGCCAAGCGGCGGGGTCGGCGGGATTTACCTACGAGCAGTACTTC
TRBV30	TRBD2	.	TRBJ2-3	CAWNSAGGGDTQYF	TGTGCCTGGAATAGCGCGGGAGGTGGAGATACGCAGTATTTT
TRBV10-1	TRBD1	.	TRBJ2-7	CASSVQTGGPQYF	TGCGCCAGCAGTGTTCAGACAGGGGGCCCGCAGTACTTC
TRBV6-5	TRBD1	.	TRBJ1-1	CASSFISGQGEAFF	TGTGCCAGCAGCTTTATTTCTGGACAGGGAGAAGCTTTCTTT
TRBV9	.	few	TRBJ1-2	CASSVATLGSGYGYTF	TGTGCCAGCAGCGTAGCTACCCTGGGCAGCGGATATGGCTACACCTTC
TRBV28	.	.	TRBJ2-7	CATVAVSSYEQYF	TGTGCCACCGTAGCGGTAAGCTCCTACGAGCAGTACTTC
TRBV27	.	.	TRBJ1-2	CASSLSGAGRLNYGYTF	TGTGCCAGCAGTTTATCGGGGGCGGGCAGACTCAACTATGGCTACACCTTC
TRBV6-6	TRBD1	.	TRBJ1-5	CASSYSAGGAGQPQHF	TGTGCCAGCAGTTACTCAGCAGGGGGCGCGGGTCAGCCCCAGCATTTT
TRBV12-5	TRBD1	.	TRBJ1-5	CASGLVQIWGQGVRQPQHF	TGTGCTAGTGGTTTGGTACAAATTTGGGGACAGGGAGTGCGACAGCCCCAGCATTTT
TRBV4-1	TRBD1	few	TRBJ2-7	CASSQRTGDEQYF	TGCGCCAGCAGCCAGAGGACAGGGGACGAGCAGTACTTC
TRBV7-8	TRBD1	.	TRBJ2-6	CASSLGSRGLTGKPGANVLTF	TGTGCCAGCAGCTTAGGCTCGAGAGGTTTGACAGGGAAGCCTGGGGCCAACGTCCTGACTTTC
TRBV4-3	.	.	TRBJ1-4	CASSPVTGEATNEKLFF	TGCGCCAGCAGCCCCGTGACAGGAGAAGCAACTAATGAAAAACTGTTTTTT
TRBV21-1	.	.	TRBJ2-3	CASSKAWGGRTDTQYF	TGTGCCAGCAGCAAAGCCTGGGGGGGTCGGACAGATACGCAGTATTTT
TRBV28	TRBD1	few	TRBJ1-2	CASSPGQDYGYTF	TGTGCCAGCAGCCCGGGACAGGACTATGGCTACACCTTC
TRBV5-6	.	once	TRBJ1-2	CASTPGSIGGYTF	TGTGCCAGCACCCCGGGGAGTATCGGTGGCTACACCTTC
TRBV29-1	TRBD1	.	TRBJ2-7	CSVEDLDRGLFEQYF	TGCAGCGTTGAAGATTTAGACAGGGGGCTTTTCGAGCAGTACTTC
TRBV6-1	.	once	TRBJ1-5	CASSGLTGSDQPQHF	TGTGCCAGCAGTGGCTTGACAGGCTCCGATCAGCCCCAGCATTTT
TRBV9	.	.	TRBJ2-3	CASSGAGGFTDTQYF	TGTGCCAGCAGCGGAGCGGGCGGCTTCACAGATACGCAGTATTTT
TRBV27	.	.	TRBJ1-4	CASSDINEKLFF	TGTGCCAGCTCTGACATTAATGAAAAACTGTTTTTT
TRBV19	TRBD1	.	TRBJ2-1	CASSIVPPGTGLDNEQFF	TGTGCCAGTAGTATAGTTCCGCCTGGGACAGGGCTGGACAATGAGCAGTTCTTC
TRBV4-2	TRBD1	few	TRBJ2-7	CASSQAREGTGGVEQYF	TGTGCCAGCAGCCAGGCACGGGAAGGGACAGGGGGCGTTGAGCAGTACTTC
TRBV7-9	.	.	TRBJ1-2	CASSLQGITNYGYTF	TGTGCCAGCAGCCTGCAGGGGATTACTAACTATGGCTACACCTTC
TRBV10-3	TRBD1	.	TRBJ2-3	CAISGDRVGTDTQYF	TGTGCCATCAGTGGGGACAGGGTGGGTACAGATACGCAGTATTTT
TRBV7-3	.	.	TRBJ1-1	CASSLGRIEAFF	TGTGCCAGCAGCTTGGGCAGGATCGAAGCTTTCTTT
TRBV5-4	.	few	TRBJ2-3	CASSGTPQTFYTDTQYF	TGTGCCAGCAGTGGGACTCCACAAACTTTTTACACAGATACGCAGTATTTT
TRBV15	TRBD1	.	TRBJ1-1	CATSSRTGGRGTEAFF	TGTGCCACCAGCAGTCGCACAGGGGGCAGGGGTACTGAAGCTTTCTTT
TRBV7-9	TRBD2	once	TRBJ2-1	CASSPRTSGGDEQFF	TGTGCCAGCAGCCCTAGGACTAGCGGGGGGGATGAGCAGTTCTTC
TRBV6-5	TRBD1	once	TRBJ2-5	CASSYLTDRGGETQYF	TGTGCCAGCAGTTATTTAACGGACAGGGGAGGGGAGACCCAGTACTTC
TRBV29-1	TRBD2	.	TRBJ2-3	CSVGLAGKSTDTQYF	TGCAGCGTTGGACTAGCGGGTAAAAGCACAGATACGCAGTATTTT
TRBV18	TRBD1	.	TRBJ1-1	CASSPGQDPNTEAFF	TGTGCCAGCTCACCCGGACAGGACCCGAACACTGAAGCTTTCTTT
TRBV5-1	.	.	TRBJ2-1	CASSLAPIANNEQFF	TGCGCCAGCAGCTTGGCACCAATAGCGAACAATGAGCAGTTCTTC
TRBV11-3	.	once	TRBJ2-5	CASSLGASQETQYF	TGTGCCAGCAGCTTAGGCGCTTCCCAAGAGACCCAGTACTTC
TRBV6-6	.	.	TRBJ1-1	CASSPPRRLMNTEAFF	TGTGCCAGCAGTCCACCACGGCGGCTGATGAACACTGAAGCTTTCTTT
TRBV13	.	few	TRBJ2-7	CASSPTSSGNGYEQYF	TGTGCCAGCAGCCCCACCTCCTCCGGGAATGGCTACGAGCAGTACTTC
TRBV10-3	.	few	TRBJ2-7	CAISDLGAQTEQYF	TGTGCCATCAGTGATCTGGGGGCGCAAACCGAGCAGTACTTC
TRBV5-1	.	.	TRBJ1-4	CASSLVGRNEKLFF	TGCGCCAGCAGCTTGGTAGGGAGAAATGAAAAACTGTTTTTT
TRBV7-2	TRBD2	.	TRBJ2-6	CASSPGTTTGANVLTF	TGTGCCAGCAGCCCCGGGACTACTACGGGGGCCAACGTCCTGACTTTC
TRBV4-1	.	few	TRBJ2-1	CASSQMDRVTYNEQFF	TGCGCCAGCAGCCAAATGGACAGAGTAACTTACAATGAGCAGTTCTTC
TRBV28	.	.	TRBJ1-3	CASSLSRGGGNTIYF	TGTGCCAGCAGTTTATCTAGAGGGGGTGGAAACACCATATATTTT
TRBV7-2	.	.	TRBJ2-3	CASSLAALVADTQYF	TGTGCCAGCAGCTTAGCGGCTTTGGTCGCAGATACGCAGTATTTT
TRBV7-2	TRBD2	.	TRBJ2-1	CASSRATSGRGLNEQFF	TGTGCCAGCAGTCGCGCTACTAGCGGGAGAGGATTAAATGAGCAGTTCTTC